This T cell receptor (beta chain) was captured by sequencing in a study of T cell changes during pregnancy in multiple sclerosis (dated by TCRdb to between 2018 and 2021). For the wider study: Changes in the T cell repertoire over the course of pregnancy were examined in this study in women with multiple sclerosis.

V is reduced by 3 bases and J by 1 base, leaving a spacing of 6 bases between them. Its CDR3 holds 13 amino acids, cysteine through phenylalanine. The read is trimmed to its CDR3 DNA, 39 bases read in frame from base 1. Per the germline V gene, MNHEY is the CDR1 and SVGAGI is the CDR2. In the case of this clone: This receptor's antigen is unknown. Base-call qualities are not available, and no considerably larger clone is one nucleotide away.

Library preparation was by the immunoSEQ multiplex PCR assay. This immuneACCESS table, as held by TCRdb, lists in-frame sequences with V and J called but not all clones. Of the missing ones, under half trace to an unresolved V gene in checked studies; the others have no known cause. The table for this sample lists around 68,000 clones; 91% of them were counted only once. The ten most abundant clones make up approximately 1.4% of the sample. The source material was peripheral blood, sampled after pregnancy. The clonotype was recovered from a female donor in good health, enrolled as a control in a pregnancy study. Recombination linked TRBV6-5 to TRBJ1-2, with the D gene not clear enough to name. CDR3 sequence: CASSYENNYGYTF. The DNA sequence reads TGTGCCAGCAGTTATGAGAATAACTATGGCTACACCTTC.